Listed below are T cell receptor beta chains from one sample, sequenced in a study of cytomegalovirus exposure and HLA in healthy donors. The repertoire was sequenced with immunoSEQ multiplex PCR; TCRdb's copy has only in-frame clones and lacks some. The sample includes about 180,000 clones, roughly 85% of them seen just once. Sequenced material: PBMCs. All receptors come from a woman in her thirties or forties in good health and CMV-seronegative. The CDR3 runs from the conserved cysteine through the conserved F or W. D genes are given only for firm matches. Clone size is not always given. Where it is, it says once, few, many or a class for expanded clones.

clone_size j_call v_call cdr3_length d_call cdr3_nt cdr3_aa
NA TRBJ2-7 TRBV5-1 14 NA TGCGCCAGCGCTACCCGAGGCGGCTCCTACGAGCAGTACTTC CASATRGGSYEQYF
NA TRBJ2-1 TRBV5-1 14 TRBD2 TGCGCCAGCAGCCCTAGCGGGAGGAACAATGAGCAGTTCTTC CASSPSGRNNEQFF
NA TRBJ2-7 TRBV28 13 TRBD2 TGTGCCAGCACCTCGCTAGCGGTGTGGGAGCAGTACTTC CASTSLAVWEQYF
NA TRBJ2-5 TRBV5-4 15 TRBD1 TGTGCCAGCAGCTTCCCGGGACAGGGTGGGGAGACCCAGTACTTC CASSFPGQGGETQYF
NA TRBJ2-3 TRBV9 16 TRBD2 TGTGCCAGCAGCCCCCGACTAGCGGGGTTCACAGATACGCAGTATTTT CASSPRLAGFTDTQYF
NA TRBJ2-4 TRBV7-9 17 NA TGTGCCAGCAGGGGATCGATGTGGGCGGAGGAGGGAAACATTCAGTACTTC CASRGSMWAEEGNIQYF
few TRBJ1-5 TRBV6-1 16 NA TGTGCCAGCAGTGAACTGGGGACATGGAGCAATCAGCCCCAGCATTTT CASSELGTWSNQPQHF
few TRBJ2-1 TRBV5-4 13 TRBD2 TGTGCCAGCAGCTTAGCGGGGGATAATGAGCAGTTCTTC CASSLAGDNEQFF
NA TRBJ1-5 TRBV15 16 TRBD1 TGTGCCACCAGCAGAGATACGGACAGGAGCAATCAGCCCCAGCATTTT CATSRDTDRSNQPQHF
NA TRBJ2-5 TRBV11-3 16 TRBD2 TGTGCCAGCAGCTTAGCGCAAGCGGGGGAGCAAGAGACCCAGTACTTC CASSLAQAGEQETQYF
NA TRBJ2-5 TRBV5-1 16 TRBD2 TGCGCCAGCAGCTTGGGTAGCGGGGGTACTCAAGAGACCCAGTACTTC CASSLGSGGTQETQYF
NA TRBJ1-1 TRBV27 13 TRBD1 TGTGCCAGCAGTTTAAGGGGGCGGGATGAAGCTTTCTTT CASSLRGRDEAFF
NA TRBJ2-3 TRBV10-3 13 TRBD2 TGTGCCATCACCCCTAGCGGGACAGATACGCAGTATTTT CAITPSGTDTQYF
NA TRBJ1-2 TRBV19 12 NA TGTGCCAGTTCTGTCGGTGGCTATGGCTACACCTTC CASSVGGYGYTF
once TRBJ2-5 TRBV6-5 13 TRBD2 TGTGCCAGCAGTTATAGCGGGAAAGAGACCCAGTACTTC CASSYSGKETQYF
NA TRBJ2-5 TRBV6-6 14 TRBD2 TGTGCCAGCAGTGGTAGCGGGAACCAAGAGACCCAGTACTTC CASSGSGNQETQYF
NA TRBJ2-2 TRBV6-5 14 NA TGTGCCAGCAGGTTTGAGCGTCCGGGTGGGGAGCTGTTTTTT CASRFERPGGELFF
NA TRBJ1-1 TRBV6-4 12 NA TGTGCCAGCAGTGATAGGGGCACTGAAGCTTTCTTT CASSDRGTEAFF
NA TRBJ2-2 TRBV27 15 TRBD2 TGTGCCAGCAGCCTAGCGGGGGGGCCGATCGGGGAGCTGTTTTTT CASSLAGGPIGELFF
few TRBJ2-7 TRBV10-2 15 TRBD1 TGCGCCACAGGTCGACCGGGACAGGGGTCCTACGAGCAGTACTTC CATGRPGQGSYEQYF